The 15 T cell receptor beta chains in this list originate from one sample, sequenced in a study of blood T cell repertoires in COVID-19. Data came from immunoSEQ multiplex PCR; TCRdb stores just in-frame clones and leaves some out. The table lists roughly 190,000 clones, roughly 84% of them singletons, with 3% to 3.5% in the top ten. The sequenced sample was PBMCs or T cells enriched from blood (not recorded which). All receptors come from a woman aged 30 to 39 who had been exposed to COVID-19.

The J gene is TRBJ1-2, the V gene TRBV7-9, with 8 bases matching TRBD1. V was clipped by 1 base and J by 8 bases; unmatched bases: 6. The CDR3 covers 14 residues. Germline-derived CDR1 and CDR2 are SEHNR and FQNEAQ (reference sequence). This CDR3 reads CASSLEDREFGYTF. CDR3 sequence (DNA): TGTGCCAGCAGCTTAGAGGACAGGGAGTTCGGCTACACCTTC.

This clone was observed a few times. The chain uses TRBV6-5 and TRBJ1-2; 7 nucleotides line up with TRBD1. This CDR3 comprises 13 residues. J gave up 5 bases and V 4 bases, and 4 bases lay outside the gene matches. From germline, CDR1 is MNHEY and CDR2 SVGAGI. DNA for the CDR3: TGTGCCAGCAGTTTGGGACAGCTATATGGCTACACCTTC. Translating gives CASSLGQLYGYTF.

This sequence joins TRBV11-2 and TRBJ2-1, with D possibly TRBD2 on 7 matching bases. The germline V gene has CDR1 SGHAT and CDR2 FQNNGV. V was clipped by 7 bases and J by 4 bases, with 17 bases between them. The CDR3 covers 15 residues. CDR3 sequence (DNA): TGTGCCAGCACCCTAGGGGGGGGGTTATACAATGAGCAGTTCTTC. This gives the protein CASTLGGGLYNEQFF.

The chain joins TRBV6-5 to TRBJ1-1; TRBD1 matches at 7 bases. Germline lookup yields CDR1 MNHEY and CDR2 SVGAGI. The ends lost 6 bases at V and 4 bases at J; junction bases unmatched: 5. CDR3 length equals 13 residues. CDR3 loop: CASRDRVITEAFF. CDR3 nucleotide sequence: TGTGCCAGCAGAGACAGGGTAATCACTGAAGCTTTCTTT.

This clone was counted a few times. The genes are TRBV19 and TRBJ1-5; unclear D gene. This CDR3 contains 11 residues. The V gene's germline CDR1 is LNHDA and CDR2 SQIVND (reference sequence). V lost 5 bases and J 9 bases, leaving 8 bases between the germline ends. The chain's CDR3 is CASSAGLPQHF. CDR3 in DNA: TGTGCCAGTAGTGCGGGCCTGCCCCAGCATTTT.

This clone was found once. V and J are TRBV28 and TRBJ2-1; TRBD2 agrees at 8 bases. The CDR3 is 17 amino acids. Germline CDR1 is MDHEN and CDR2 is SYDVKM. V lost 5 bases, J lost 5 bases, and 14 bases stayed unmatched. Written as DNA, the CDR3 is TGTGCCAGCAGTCCCCCCCGATCTTGGCGGGAGGACAATGAGCAGTTCTTC. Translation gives CASSPPRSWREDNEQFF. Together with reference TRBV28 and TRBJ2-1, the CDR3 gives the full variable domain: DVKVTQSSRYLVKRTGEKVFLECVQDMDHENMFWYRQDPGLGLRLIYFSYDVKMKEKGDIPEGYSVSREKKERFSLILESASTNQTSMYLCASSPPRSWREDNEQFFGPGTRLTVL.

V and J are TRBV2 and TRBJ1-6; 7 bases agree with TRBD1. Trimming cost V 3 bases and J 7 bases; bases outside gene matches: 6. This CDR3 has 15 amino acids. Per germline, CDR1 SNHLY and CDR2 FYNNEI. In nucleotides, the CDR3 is TGTGCCAGCAGTGATAGACAGGGTTTGAATTCACCCCTCCACTTT. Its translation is CASSDRQGLNSPLHF. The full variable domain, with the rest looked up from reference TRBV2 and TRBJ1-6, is EPEVTQTPSHQVTQMGQEVILRCVPISNHLYFYWYRQILGQKVEFLVSFYNNEISEKSEIFDDQFSVERPDGSNFTLKIRSTKLEDSAMYFCASSDRQGLNSPLHFGNGTRLTVT.

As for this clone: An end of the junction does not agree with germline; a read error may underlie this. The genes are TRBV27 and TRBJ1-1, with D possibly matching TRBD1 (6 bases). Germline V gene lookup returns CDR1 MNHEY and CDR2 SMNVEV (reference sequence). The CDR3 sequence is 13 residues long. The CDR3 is CASSLRGSTEASF. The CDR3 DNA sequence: TGTGCCAGCAGTTTGAGGGGGAGCACTGAAGCTTCCTTT.

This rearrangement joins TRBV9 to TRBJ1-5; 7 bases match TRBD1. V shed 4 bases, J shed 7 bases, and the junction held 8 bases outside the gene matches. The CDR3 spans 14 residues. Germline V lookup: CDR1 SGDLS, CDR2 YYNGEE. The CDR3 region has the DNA TGTGCCAGCAGCACAGGGACAGACGAACAGCCCCAGCATTTT. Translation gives CASSTGTDEQPQHF.

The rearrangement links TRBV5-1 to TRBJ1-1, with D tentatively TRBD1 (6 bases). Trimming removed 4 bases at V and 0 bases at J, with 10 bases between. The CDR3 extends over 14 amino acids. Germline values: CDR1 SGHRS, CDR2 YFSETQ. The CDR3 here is CASSETGMNTEAFF. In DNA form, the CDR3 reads TGCGCCAGCAGCGAGACAGGCATGAACACTGAAGCTTTCTTT.

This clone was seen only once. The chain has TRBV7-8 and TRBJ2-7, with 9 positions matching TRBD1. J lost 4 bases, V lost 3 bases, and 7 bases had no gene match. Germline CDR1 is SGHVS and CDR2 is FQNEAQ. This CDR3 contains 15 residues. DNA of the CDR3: TGTGCCAGCAGCTTGGGACAGGGAGGGAGGTACGAGCAGTACTTC. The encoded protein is CASSLGQGGRYEQYF.

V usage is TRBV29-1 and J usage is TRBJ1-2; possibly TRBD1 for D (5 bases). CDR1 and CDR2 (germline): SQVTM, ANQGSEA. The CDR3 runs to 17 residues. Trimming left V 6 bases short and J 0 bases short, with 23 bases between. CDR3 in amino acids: CSVYPASGHEPNYGYTF. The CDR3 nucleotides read TGCAGCGTATACCCCGCGAGTGGACACGAGCCTAACTATGGCTACACCTTC. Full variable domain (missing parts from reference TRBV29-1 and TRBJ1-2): SAVISQKPSRDICQRGTSLTIQCQVDSQVTMMFWYRQQPGQSLTLIATANQGSEATYESGFVIDKFPISRPNLTFSTLTVSNMSPEDSSIYLCSVYPASGHEPNYGYTFGSGTRLTVV.

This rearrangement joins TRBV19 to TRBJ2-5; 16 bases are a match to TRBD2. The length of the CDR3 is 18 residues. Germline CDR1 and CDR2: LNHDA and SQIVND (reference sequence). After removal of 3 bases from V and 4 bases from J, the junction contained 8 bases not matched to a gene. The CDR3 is CASSMGLAGGSRGETQYF. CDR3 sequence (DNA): TGTGCCAGTAGTATGGGACTAGCGGGGGGGAGTCGGGGAGAGACCCAGTACTTC. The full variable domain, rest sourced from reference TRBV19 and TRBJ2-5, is DGGITQSPKYLFRKEGQNVTLSCEQNLNHDAMYWYRQDPGQGLRLIYYSQIVNDFQKGDIAEGYSVSREKKESFPLTVTSAQKNPTAFYLCASSMGLAGGSRGETQYFGPGTRLLVL.

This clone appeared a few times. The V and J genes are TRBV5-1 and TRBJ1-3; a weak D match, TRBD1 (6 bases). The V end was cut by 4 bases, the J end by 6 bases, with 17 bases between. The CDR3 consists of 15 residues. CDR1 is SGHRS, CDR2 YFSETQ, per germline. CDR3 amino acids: CASSPQVGAENTIYF. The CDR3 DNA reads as TGCGCCAGCAGCCCCCAGGTGGGGGCGGAAAACACCATATATTTT.

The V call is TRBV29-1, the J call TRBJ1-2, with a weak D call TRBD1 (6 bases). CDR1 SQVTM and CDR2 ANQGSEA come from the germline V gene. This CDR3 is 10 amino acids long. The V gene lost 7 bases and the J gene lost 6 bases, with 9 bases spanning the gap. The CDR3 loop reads CSARQDGYTF. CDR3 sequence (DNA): TGCAGCGCACGACAGGATGGCTACACCTTC.